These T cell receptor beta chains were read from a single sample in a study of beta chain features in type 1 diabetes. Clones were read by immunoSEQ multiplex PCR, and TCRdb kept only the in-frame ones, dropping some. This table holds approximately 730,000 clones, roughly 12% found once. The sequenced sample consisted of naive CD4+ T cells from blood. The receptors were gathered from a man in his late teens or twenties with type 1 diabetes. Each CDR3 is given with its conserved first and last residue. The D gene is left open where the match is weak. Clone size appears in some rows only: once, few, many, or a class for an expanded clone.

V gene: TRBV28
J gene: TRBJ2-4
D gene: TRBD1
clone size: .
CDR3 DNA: TGTGCCAGCATCACCCCGGGACAGGGGGTATTAGCCAAAAACATTCAGTACTTC
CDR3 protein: CASITPGQGVLAKNIQYF

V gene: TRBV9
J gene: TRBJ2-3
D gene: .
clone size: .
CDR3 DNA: TGTGCCAGCAGCGTATATTGGCAGGGATCCGATACGCAGTATTTT
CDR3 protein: CASSVYWQGSDTQYF

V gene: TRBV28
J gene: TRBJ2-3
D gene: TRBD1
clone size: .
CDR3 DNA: TGTGCCAGCAGTTCTCAACAGGGGGTGCGCCGGACAGATACGCAGTATTTT
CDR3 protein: CASSSQQGVRRTDTQYF

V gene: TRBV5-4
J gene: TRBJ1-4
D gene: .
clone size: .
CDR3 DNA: TGTGCCAGCAGCTTCGAACCCAATGAAAAACTGTTTTTT
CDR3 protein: CASSFEPNEKLFF

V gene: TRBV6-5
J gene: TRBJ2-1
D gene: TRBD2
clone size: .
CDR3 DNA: TGTGCCAGCAAAGATAGCGGGGGGAATTACAATGAGCAGTTCTTC
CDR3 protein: CASKDSGGNYNEQFF

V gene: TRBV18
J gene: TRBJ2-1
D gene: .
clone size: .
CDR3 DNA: TGTGCCAGCTCACCACCTAGCGGGACAGTATACAATGAGCAGTTCTTC
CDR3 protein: CASSPPSGTVYNEQFF

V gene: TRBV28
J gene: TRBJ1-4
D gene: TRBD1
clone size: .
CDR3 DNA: TGTGCCAGCAGCCTCGGTAGGGGGCTGGGGAGACTGTTTTTT
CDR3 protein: CASSLGRGLGRLFF

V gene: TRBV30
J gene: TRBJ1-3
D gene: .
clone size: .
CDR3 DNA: TGTGCCTGCAGACAGTCCTCTGGAAACACCATATATTTT
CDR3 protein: CACRQSSGNTIYF

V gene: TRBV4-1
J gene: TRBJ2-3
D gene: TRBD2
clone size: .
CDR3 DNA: TGCGCCAGCAGCCAGGCTAGCGGGGGGCCCACAGATACGCAGTATTTT
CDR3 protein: CASSQASGGPTDTQYF

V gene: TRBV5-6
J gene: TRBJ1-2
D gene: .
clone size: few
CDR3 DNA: TGTGCCAGCAGCCGCACCCGTGGCTACACCTTC
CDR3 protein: CASSRTRGYTF

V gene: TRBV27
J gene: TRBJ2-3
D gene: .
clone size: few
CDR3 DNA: TGTGCCAGCAGCAGCACAGATACGCAGTATTTT
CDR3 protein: CASSSTDTQYF

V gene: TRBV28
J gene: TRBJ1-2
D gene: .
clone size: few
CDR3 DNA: TGTGCCAGCAGCTCGGGAGGGAGCTATGGCTACACCTTC
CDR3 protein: CASSSGGSYGYTF

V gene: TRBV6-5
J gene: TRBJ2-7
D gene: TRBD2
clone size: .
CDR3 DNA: TGTGCCAGCAGTCGACTAGCGGGGGGCTTCTACGAGCAGTACTTC
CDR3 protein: CASSRLAGGFYEQYF

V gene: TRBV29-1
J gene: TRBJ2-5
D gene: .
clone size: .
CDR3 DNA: TGCAGCGTTGAAGCGATGTACCGGGAGACCCAGTACTTC
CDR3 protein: CSVEAMYRETQYF

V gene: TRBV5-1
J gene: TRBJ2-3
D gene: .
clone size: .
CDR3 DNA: TGCGCCAGCAGCGAAGGGGAAGATACGCAGTATTTT
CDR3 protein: CASSEGEDTQYF

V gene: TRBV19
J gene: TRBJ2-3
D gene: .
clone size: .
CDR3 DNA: TGTGCCAGTAGTTTTAAACAGAGTACGCAGTATTTT
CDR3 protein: CASSFKQSTQYF

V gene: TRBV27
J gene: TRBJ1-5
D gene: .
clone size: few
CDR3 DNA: TGTGCCAGCAGTCCGGGACGGACTAGCAATCAGCCCCAGCATTTT
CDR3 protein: CASSPGRTSNQPQHF

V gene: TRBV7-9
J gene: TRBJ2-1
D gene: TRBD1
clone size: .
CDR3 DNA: TGTGCCAGCGGCGAAGGGACAGGGTACCATGAGCAGTTCTTC
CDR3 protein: CASGEGTGYHEQFF

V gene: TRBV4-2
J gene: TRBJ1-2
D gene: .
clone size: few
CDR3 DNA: TGTGCCAGCAGCCAGGAATCAACAGGGCCCTATGGCTACACCTTC
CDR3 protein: CASSQESTGPYGYTF

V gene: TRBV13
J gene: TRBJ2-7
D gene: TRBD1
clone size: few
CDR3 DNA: TGTGCCAGCAGCAAGGACAGGGGGCATTTCCAGCGTTTCCAGTACTTC
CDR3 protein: CASSKDRGHFQRFQYF

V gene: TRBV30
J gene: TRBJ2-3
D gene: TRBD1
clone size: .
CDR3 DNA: TGTGCCTGGACACCGGTTCTCGGGACAGGGGTCGCCCGGGATACGCAGTATTTT
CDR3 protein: CAWTPVLGTGVARDTQYF

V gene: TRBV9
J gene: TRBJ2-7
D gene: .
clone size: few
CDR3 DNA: TGTGCCAGCAGCGTAGAACAGGTGGGGCCCTACGAGCAGTACTTC
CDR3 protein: CASSVEQVGPYEQYF

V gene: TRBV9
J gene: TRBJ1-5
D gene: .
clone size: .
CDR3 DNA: TGTGCCAGCAGCTTTGGCCTGGAAAGCAATCAGCCCCAGCATTTT
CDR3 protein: CASSFGLESNQPQHF

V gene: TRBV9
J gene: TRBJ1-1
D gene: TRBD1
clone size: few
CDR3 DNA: TGTGCCAGCAGCGTGAGGCCCGGGACAGGGGGACCTGAAGCTTTCTTT
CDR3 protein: CASSVRPGTGGPEAFF

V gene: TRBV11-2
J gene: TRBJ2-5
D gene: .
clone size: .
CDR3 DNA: TGTGCCAGCAGCCCCAATGGCATCCTAGAGACCCAGTACTTC
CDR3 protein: CASSPNGILETQYF

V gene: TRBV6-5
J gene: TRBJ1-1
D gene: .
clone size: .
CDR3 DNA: TGTGCCAGCATCACACGGGGGTACACTGAAGCTTTCTTT
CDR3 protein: CASITRGYTEAFF

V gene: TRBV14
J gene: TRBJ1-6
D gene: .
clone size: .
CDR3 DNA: TGTGCCAGCAGCCAAGATTTTTTTGGCAGGGGCAACCTCCACTTT
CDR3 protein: CASSQDFFGRGNLHF

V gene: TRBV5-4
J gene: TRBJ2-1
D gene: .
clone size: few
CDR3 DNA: TGTGCCACCACATCCAGAACGACTGGCTCCTACAATGAGCAGTTCTTC
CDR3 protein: CATTSRTTGSYNEQFF

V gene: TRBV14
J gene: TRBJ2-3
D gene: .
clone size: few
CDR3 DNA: TGTGCCAGCAGCCAAGGAATATACAGCACAGATACGCAGTATTTT
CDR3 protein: CASSQGIYSTDTQYF

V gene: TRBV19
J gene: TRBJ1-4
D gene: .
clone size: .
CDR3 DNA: TGTGCCAGTAGTATTACAGGAAGAAAACTGTTTTTT
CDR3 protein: CASSITGRKLFF

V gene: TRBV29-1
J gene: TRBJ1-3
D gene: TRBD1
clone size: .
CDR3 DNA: TGCAGCGTTGACAGGGGGGACACCATATATTTT
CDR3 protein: CSVDRGDTIYF

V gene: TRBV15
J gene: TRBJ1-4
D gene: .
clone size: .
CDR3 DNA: TGTGCCACCAGCAGCCGACAGCTCCTTAATGAAAAACTGTTTTTT
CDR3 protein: CATSSRQLLNEKLFF

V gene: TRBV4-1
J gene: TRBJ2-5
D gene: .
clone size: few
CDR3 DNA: TGCGCCAGCAGGAGACTAGACCAAGAGACCCAGTACTTC
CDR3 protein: CASRRLDQETQYF

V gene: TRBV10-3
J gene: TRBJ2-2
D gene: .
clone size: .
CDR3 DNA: TGTGCCATCAGAGAACAGGGGAACACCGGGGAGCTGTTTTTT
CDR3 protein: CAIREQGNTGELFF

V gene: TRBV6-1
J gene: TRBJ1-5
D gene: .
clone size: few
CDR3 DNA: TGTGCCAGTATTCGGGACACCTATCAGCCCCAGCATTTT
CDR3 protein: CASIRDTYQPQHF

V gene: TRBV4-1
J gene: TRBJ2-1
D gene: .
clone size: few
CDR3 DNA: TGCGCCAGCAGCCGCCAAACAGGAGGGGGCTACAATGAGCAGTTCTTC
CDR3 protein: CASSRQTGGGYNEQFF

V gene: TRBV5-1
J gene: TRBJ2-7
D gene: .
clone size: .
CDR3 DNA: TGCGCCAGCAGCTGGAACACCCACGAGCAGTACTTC
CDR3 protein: CASSWNTHEQYF

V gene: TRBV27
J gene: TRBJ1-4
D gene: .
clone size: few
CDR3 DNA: TGTGCCAGCAGGGCCGGGACGGTTGAAAAACTGTTTTTT
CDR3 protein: CASRAGTVEKLFF

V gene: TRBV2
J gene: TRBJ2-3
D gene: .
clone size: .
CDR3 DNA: TGTGCCAGCAGCCGGGACCCCCGGGATACGCAGTATTTT
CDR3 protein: CASSRDPRDTQYF

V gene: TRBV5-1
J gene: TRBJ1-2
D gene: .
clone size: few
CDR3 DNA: TGCGCCAGCAGCGAGGGACCTCGGGGTGGCTACACCTTC
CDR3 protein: CASSEGPRGGYTF

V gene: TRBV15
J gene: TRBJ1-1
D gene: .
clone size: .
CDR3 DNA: TGTGCCACCAGCAAGGAGGAGAACACTGAAGCTTTCTTT
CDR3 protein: CATSKEENTEAFF

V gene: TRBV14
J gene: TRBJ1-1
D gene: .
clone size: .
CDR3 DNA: TGTGCCAGCAGCCTACACCAATACGAACACACTGAAGCTTTCTTT
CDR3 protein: CASSLHQYEHTEAFF

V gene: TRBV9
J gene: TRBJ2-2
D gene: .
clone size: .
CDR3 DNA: TGTGCCAGCAGCAAACGGGCGGTTTTAGCAGGGGAGCTGTTTTTT
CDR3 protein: CASSKRAVLAGELFF

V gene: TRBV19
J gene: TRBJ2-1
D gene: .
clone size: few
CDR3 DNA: TGTGCCAGTAGTATGATGGCTCCCTACGAGGATGAGCAGTTCTTC
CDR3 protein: CASSMMAPYEDEQFF

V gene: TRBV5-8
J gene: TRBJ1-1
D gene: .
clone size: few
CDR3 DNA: TGTGCCAGCACCCCTGGCCAGGTGGGTCCTGAAGCTTTCTTT
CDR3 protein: CASTPGQVGPEAFF

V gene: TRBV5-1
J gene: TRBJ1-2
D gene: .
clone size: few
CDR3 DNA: TGCGCCAGCAGCTTGTCCTCGCAGAACTATGGCTACACCTTC
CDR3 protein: CASSLSSQNYGYTF

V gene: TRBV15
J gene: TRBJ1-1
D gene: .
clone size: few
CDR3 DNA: TGTGCCACCAGCAGGCGGACGGAGAACACTGAAGCTTTCTTT
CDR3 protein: CATSRRTENTEAFF

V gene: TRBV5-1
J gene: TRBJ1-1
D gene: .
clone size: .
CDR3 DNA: TGCGCCAGCAGCTTCAACAGGGTCGACACTGAAGCTTTCTTT
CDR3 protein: CASSFNRVDTEAFF